This T cell receptor beta chain was profiled in a study of blood T cell repertoires in COVID-19. Whole-study context: Both acute and convalescent COVID-19 samples were obtained from the United States, Italy and Spain. Nucleic acid was either cDNA or gDNA, and it came from T cells, B-cell-depleted T cells, or PBMCs.

This CDR3 spans 14 amino acids. V was clipped by 4 bases and J by 8 bases, with 15 bases between them. CDR1 is KGHDR and CDR2 is SFDVKD in the germline V gene. The table came from immunoSEQ multiplex PCR; TCRdb's copy has only in-frame clones and leaves some out. The sample contains more than 50,000 clones, less than 75% of which appear only once. The receptor comes from a woman between 70 and 85 years old with acute or convalescent COVID-19. The V gene is TRBV24-1, the J gene TRBJ2-3, with TRBD2 as a possible D gene (6 bases). The sequencing sample was made of peripheral blood. The CDR3 reads CATSDLGGGFTQYF. The CDR3 DNA reads as TGTGCCACCAGTGACCTCGGAGGAGGGTTTACGCAGTATTTT.